This TCR beta chain was documented in a study of graft-versus-host responses after intestinal transplantation. Overall study context: Anti-thymocyte globulin induction was given to all recipients, followed by tacrolimus and steroids for around three years.

Points from the study as a whole: High graft-versus-host to host-versus-graft clonal ratios were found in allografts of patients who had graft-donor T cell macrochimerism. Peak GvH clone levels in circulation were associated with early post-transplant HvG declines.

Sequencing used immunoSEQ multiplex PCR; TCRdb keeps in-frame clones, though not all of them. The sample has 65,000 to 90,000 clones, 85% to 95% seen once. With 3 bases removed from V and 6 bases from J, the gap between germline ends came to 24 bases. This CDR3 spans 17 amino acids. Germline assignment: CDR1 SGDLS and CDR2 YYNGEE. On this clone itself: Its cognate antigen is unknown.

The starting material was unstimulated CD8+ T cells sorted from spleen or lymph node cells, obtained before transplant. V is TRBV9 and J is TRBJ1-2, with D unclear. The receptor comes from a human donor who was the organ donor for an intestinal transplant. The CDR3 DNA reads as TGTGCCAGCAGCGGACCCCCGGGTACACCGGGGTTTAATGGCTACACCTTC. The encoded protein is CASSGPPGTPGFNGYTF.